What follows are 22 T cell receptor beta chains derived from one specimen sequenced in a study of cytomegalovirus exposure and HLA in healthy donors. PCR employed 60 Vbeta and 13 Jbeta primers. Clones were read by immunoSEQ multiplex PCR, and TCRdb kept only the in-frame ones, dropping some. Its clone listing holds just over 20,000 clones. The sequencing sample was made of PBMCs. These receptors were collected from a man in his fifties or sixties in good health and CMV-seropositive.

This CDR3 reads CASSMGKGGVGTEAFF. CDR3 coding DNA: TGTGCCAGTAGTATGGGTAAGGGAGGGGTTGGGACTGAAGCTTTCTTT. The chain recombines TRBV19 with TRBJ1-1; possibly TRBD1 for D (5 bases). CDR1 and CDR2 from the germline V gene are LNHDA and SQIVND (reference sequence). The CDR3 contains 16 residues. Trimming cost V 3 bases and J 5 bases, with 19 bases left between them. Together with reference TRBV19 and TRBJ1-1, the CDR3 gives the full variable domain: DGGITQSPKYLFRKEGQNVTLSCEQNLNHDAMYWYRQDPGQGLRLIYYSQIVNDFQKGDIAEGYSVSREKKESFPLTVTSAQKNPTAFYLCASSMGKGGVGTEAFFGQGTRLTVV.

The chain is built from TRBV11-2 and TRBJ1-4, with TRBD1 identical over 10 bases. The CDR3 is 17 amino acids. Looked up from germline, CDR1 is SGHAT and CDR2 is FQNNGV. V shed 5 bases and J 5 bases; nucleotides not matched to a gene: 11. CDR3 sequence: CASSPPGQGQENEKLFF. The DNA of the CDR3 is TGTGCCAGCAGCCCTCCGGGACAGGGGCAGGAGAATGAAAAACTGTTTTTT.

The chain has TRBV6-1 and TRBJ2-5; 10 bases line up with TRBD2. The CDR3 totals 16 residues. CDR1 is MNHNS and CDR2 is SASEGT in the germline V gene. Unmatched junction bases numbered 12, after V lost 4 bases and J lost 7 bases. CDR3 nucleotides: TGTGCCAGCAGTGCAGATAGCGGGAGGTCCTCAGGGACCCAGTACTTC. This sequence encodes CASSADSGRSSGTQYF.

The chain carries TRBV29-1 and TRBJ2-3, with D tentatively TRBD2 (5 bases). The ends were cut back, 7 bases at V and 10 bases at J, with 12 bases in the middle. This CDR3 contains 10 residues. Germline lookup yields CDR1 SQVTM and CDR2 ANQGSEA. CDR3 region: CSAGIRAQYF. The CDR3 nucleotides are TGCAGCGCGGGAATTAGGGCGCAGTATTTT.

The chain recombines TRBV6-5 with TRBJ1-5; D call uncertain. Germline values: CDR1 MNHEY, CDR2 SVGAGI. The ends were cut back, 8 bases at V and 1 base at J, with 15 bases in the middle. This CDR3 is built from 15 residues. CDR3 sequence: CASRLTVGSNQPQHF. CDR3 coding DNA: TGTGCCAGCCGCCTAACAGTTGGAAGCAATCAGCCCCAGCATTTT.

The rearrangement links TRBV7-6 to TRBJ1-1, with D hard to call. V lost 1 base and J 4 bases, leaving 10 bases between the germline ends. This CDR3 has 14 amino acids. Per germline, CDR1 SGHVS and CDR2 FNYEAQ. The CDR3 here is CASSLDEDLTEAFF. As DNA, the CDR3 is TGTGCCAGCAGCTTAGATGAGGATCTCACTGAAGCTTTCTTT.

The CDR3 protein is CASNPRRGPNYGYTF. DNA for the CDR3: TGTGCCAGCAACCCAAGGAGGGGCCCTAACTATGGCTACACCTTC. J is TRBJ1-2 and V is TRBV4-2, with D tentatively TRBD1 (5 bases). This CDR3 contains 15 residues. Trimming shortened V by 7 bases and J by 0 bases, and 15 bases separated the two germline ends. Germline V gene data show CDR1 as LGHNA and CDR2 as YNFKEQ.

This chain uses TRBV7-9 with TRBJ2-7; D is uncertain. This CDR3 contains 11 residues. From germline, CDR1 is SEHNR and CDR2 FQNEAQ (reference sequence). Trimming took off 5 bases at V and 2 bases at J, with 4 bases between the two ends. In nucleotides, the CDR3 is TGTGCCAGCAGCCGCGCCTACGAGCAGTACTTC. It codes for CASSRAYEQYF.

This sequence joins TRBV18 and TRBJ1-2, with 7 bases identical to TRBD1. Germline CDR1 reads KGHSH; CDR2 reads LQKENI. This CDR3 comprises 14 residues. V lost 2 bases to trimming and J lost 4 bases; unmatched junction nucleotides: 4. In nucleotides, the CDR3 is TGTGCCAGCTCACCAGGACAGGACCCCTATGGCTACACCTTC. The encoded protein is CASSPGQDPYGYTF.

J is TRBJ1-1 and V is TRBV5-1, with D maybe TRBD1 (5 bases). The V end lost 0 bases, the J end lost 3 bases, and 9 bases lay between the germline ends. The germline gives CDR1 SGHRS, CDR2 YFSETQ. The CDR3 consists of 14 residues. The CDR3 sequence: CASSLGGVDTEAFF. The CDR3 coding sequence is TGCGCCAGCAGCTTGGGGGGGGTCGACACTGAAGCTTTCTTT. Based on the CDR3 plus reference TRBV5-1 and TRBJ1-1, the full variable domain is KAGVTQTPRYLIKTRGQQVTLSCSPISGHRSVSWYQQTPGQGLQFLFEYFSETQRNKGNFPGRFSGRQFSNSRSEMNVSTLELGDSALYLCASSLGGVDTEAFFGQGTRLTVV.

The chain employs TRBV19 and TRBJ1-5, with a tentative D call TRBD1 (5 bases). The CDR3 totals 17 residues. Germline V lookup: CDR1 LNHDA, CDR2 SQIVND (reference sequence). V was cut by 1 base and J by 1 base, with 14 bases left in between. CDR3 nucleotide sequence: TGTGCCAGTAGTATAGCCCCGGGCAGGGCGAGCAATCAGCCCCAGCATTTT. This sequence encodes CASSIAPGRASNQPQHF.

V usage is TRBV30 and J usage is TRBJ2-4, with a possible D match to TRBD2 (6 bases). CDR3 length: 13 amino acids. Trimming shortened V by 2 bases and J by 7 bases, and 12 bases separated the two germline ends. The germline V gene has CDR1 GTSNPN and CDR2 SVGIG (reference sequence). CDR3 residues: CAWSPAGGNIQYF. The CDR3 DNA is TGTGCCTGGAGTCCGGCTGGGGGGAACATTCAGTACTTC.

The chain employs TRBV4-2 and TRBJ2-1; 7 bases map to TRBD2. The CDR3 has 15 amino acids. J gave up 2 bases and V 1 base, and 2 bases lay outside the gene matches. CDR1 is LGHNA, CDR2 YNFKEQ, per germline. The CDR3 loop reads CASSQGLAPYNEQFF. The CDR3 nucleotides are TGTGCCAGCAGCCAAGGACTAGCACCCTACAATGAGCAGTTCTTC.

The gene calls are TRBV6-1 and TRBJ1-5; no firm D call. The V end was cut by 4 bases, the J end by 9 bases, with 10 bases between. The CDR3 covers 12 residues. CDR1 MNHNS and CDR2 SASEGT come from the germline V gene. CDR3 residues: CASSGRTLPQHF. The CDR3, as DNA: TGTGCCAGCAGTGGAAGGACTTTGCCCCAGCATTTT.

The chain couples TRBV18 to TRBJ1-2; TRBD1 aligns across 8 bases. The CDR3 loop spans 16 amino acids. Trimming at V came to 2 bases and at J to 8 bases, leaving 13 bases not matched to a gene. Per the germline V gene, CDR1 is KGHSH and CDR2 is LQKENI. The CDR3 loop reads CASSPRGQEFQGGYTF. CDR3 DNA: TGTGCCAGCTCACCAAGGGGACAGGAGTTTCAAGGGGGCTACACCTTC.

The chain carries TRBV15 and TRBJ1-3; no reliable D call. Trimming cost V 3 bases and J 0 bases, with 18 bases left between them. Germline-derived CDR1 and CDR2 are LNHNV and YYDKDF (reference sequence). The CDR3 has 18 residues. The CDR3 region has the DNA TGTGCCACCAGCAGGGAGCTACGGGGAGGTGGCTCTGGAAACACCATATATTTT. Translating it yields CATSRELRGGGSGNTIYF.

The rearrangement links TRBV4-2 to TRBJ2-3; 14 bases agree with TRBD2. Germline loops: CDR1 LGHNA, CDR2 YNFKEQ. The CDR3 runs to 16 residues. With V trimmed by 4 bases and J by 7 bases, 7 bases remained unmatched. This CDR3 is CASSREGTSGRYTQYF. The CDR3 nucleotides are TGTGCCAGCAGCCGAGAAGGGACTAGCGGGAGATATACGCAGTATTTT.

The V and J genes are TRBV27 and TRBJ2-7; no clear D. Germline loops: CDR1 MNHEY, CDR2 SMNVEV (reference sequence). This CDR3 has 14 residues. Trimming cost V 5 bases and J 0 bases, with 11 bases left between them. The CDR3: CASSATFSSYEQYF. The CDR3 nucleotides are TGTGCCAGCAGTGCGACTTTTAGCTCCTACGAGCAGTACTTC.

The chain joins TRBV5-1 to TRBJ2-3, with D maybe TRBD2 (7 bases). The CDR3 extends over 15 amino acids. Trimming shortened V by 0 bases and J by 2 bases, and 10 bases separated the two germline ends. Germline V CDR1 and CDR2: SGHRS, YFSETQ. In DNA form, the CDR3 reads TGCGCCAGCAGCTTGGGGGGGGGCAACACAGATACGCAGTATTTT. It translates to CASSLGGGNTDTQYF.

The gene calls are TRBV9 and TRBJ2-5; TRBD2 matches 8 bases. In germline, CDR1 is SGDLS, CDR2 YYNGEE. This CDR3 comprises 16 residues. V dropped 3 bases and J dropped 5; count of bases not matched to a gene: 12. DNA for the CDR3: TGTGCCAGCAGCGCCGCGAGCGGGAGTCCCGGGGAGACCCAGTACTTC. Its protein is CASSAASGSPGETQYF.

The rearrangement joins TRBV25-1 to TRBJ2-7; 7 bases are shared with TRBD1. Germline lookup yields CDR1 MGHDK and CDR2 SYGVNS. This CDR3 is built from 13 residues. The ends lost 7 bases at V and 3 bases at J; junction bases unmatched: 6. The CDR3 DNA reads TGTGCCAGCATAGGGGGCCAGGACTACGAGCAGTACTTC. Translated, it gives CASIGGQDYEQYF.

The genes are TRBV6-4 and TRBJ2-1, with TRBD2 as a possible D gene (5 bases). CDR1 is MRHNA, CDR2 SNTAGT, per germline. Deletions cut 4 bases from V and 1 base from J, with 8 bases between. The CDR3 consists of 14 residues. Here the CDR3 reads CASSGGSSYNEQFF. DNA of the CDR3: TGTGCCAGCAGTGGAGGGTCTTCCTACAATGAGCAGTTCTTC.